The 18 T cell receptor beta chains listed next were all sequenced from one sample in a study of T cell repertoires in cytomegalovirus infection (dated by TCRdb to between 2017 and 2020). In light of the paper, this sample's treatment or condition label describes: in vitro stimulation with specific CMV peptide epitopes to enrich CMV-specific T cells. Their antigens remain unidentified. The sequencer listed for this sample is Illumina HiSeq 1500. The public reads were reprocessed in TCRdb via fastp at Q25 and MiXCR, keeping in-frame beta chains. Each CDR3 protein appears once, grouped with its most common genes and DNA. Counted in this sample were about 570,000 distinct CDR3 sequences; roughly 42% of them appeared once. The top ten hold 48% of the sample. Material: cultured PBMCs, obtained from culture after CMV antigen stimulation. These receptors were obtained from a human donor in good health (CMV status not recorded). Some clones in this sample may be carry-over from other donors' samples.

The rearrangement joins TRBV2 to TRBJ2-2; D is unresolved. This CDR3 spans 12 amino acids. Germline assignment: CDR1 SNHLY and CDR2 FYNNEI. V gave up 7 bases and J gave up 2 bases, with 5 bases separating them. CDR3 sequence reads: CASKFNTGELFF. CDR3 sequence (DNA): TGTGCCAGCAAGTTTAACACCGGGGAGCTGTTTTTT.

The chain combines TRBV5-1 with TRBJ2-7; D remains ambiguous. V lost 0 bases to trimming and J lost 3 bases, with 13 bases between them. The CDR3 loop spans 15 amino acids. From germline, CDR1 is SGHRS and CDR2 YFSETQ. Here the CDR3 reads CASSLVAGSNYEQYF. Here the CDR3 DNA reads TGCGCCAGCAGCTTGGTTGCAGGATCCAACTACGAGCAGTACTTC.

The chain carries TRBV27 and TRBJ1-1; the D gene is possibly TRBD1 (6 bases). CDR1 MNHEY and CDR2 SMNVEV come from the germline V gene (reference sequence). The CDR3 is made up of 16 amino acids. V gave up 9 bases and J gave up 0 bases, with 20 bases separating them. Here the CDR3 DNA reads TGTGCCAGAGGAGGGGGGGATCGACTCATGAACACTGAAGCTTTCTTT. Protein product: CARGGGDRLMNTEAFF.

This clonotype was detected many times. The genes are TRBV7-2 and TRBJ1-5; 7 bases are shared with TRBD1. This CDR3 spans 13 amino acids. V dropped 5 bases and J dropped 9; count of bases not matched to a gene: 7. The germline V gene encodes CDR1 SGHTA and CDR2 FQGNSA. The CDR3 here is CASSTDRVGPQHF. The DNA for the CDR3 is TGTGCCAGCAGCACCGACAGGGTCGGGCCCCAGCATTTT.

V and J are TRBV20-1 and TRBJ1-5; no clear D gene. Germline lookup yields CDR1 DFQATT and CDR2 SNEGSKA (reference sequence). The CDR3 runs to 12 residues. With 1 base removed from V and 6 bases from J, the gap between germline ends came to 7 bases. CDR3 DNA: TGCAGTGCTAGAGCTCCCGGTCAGCCCCAGCATTTT. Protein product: CSARAPGQPQHF.

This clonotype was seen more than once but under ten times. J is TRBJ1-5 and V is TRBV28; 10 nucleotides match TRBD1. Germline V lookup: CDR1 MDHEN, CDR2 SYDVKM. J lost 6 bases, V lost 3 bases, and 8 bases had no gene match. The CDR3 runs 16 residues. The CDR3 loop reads CASSFWDRGKSQPQHF. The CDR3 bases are TGTGCCAGCAGTTTCTGGGACAGGGGAAAGTCTCAGCCCCAGCATTTT.

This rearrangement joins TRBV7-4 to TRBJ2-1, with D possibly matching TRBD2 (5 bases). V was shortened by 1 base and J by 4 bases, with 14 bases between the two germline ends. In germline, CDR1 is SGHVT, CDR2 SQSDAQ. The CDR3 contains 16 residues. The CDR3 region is CASSLVASWEYNEQFF. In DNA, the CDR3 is TGTGCCAGCAGCTTAGTAGCTAGTTGGGAGTACAATGAGCAGTTCTTC.

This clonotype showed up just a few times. The CDR3 bases are TGTGCCAGCAGTTTAATCCGGCTAGGGCGCGCCGATGAGCAGTTCTTC. This codes for CASSLIRLGRADEQFF. The chain has TRBV12-3 or TRBV12-4 and TRBJ2-1; D gene unclear. The CDR3 consists of 16 residues. V was pared by 2 bases and J by 8 bases, with 19 bases between.

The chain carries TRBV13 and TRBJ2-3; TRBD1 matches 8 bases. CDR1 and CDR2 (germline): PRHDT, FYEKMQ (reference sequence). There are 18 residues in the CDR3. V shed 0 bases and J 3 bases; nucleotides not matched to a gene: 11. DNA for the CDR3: TGTGCCAGCAGCTTAGGTCAGGGGGCGGTCGAGGATACAGATACGCAGTATTTT. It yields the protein CASSLGQGAVEDTDTQYF.

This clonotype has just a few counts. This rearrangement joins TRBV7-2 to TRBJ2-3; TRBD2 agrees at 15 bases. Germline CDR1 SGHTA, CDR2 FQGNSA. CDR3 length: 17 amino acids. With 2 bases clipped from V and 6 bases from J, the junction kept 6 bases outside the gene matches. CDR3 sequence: CASSLMGLAGGRDTQYF. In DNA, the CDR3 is TGTGCCAGCAGCTTAATGGGACTAGCGGGGGGCCGGGATACGCAGTATTTT.

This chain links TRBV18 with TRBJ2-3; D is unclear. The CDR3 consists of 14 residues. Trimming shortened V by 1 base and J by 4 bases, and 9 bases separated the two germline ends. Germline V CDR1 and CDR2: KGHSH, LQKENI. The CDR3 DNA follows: TGTGCCAGCTCACCACTCACTCGAGCAGATACGCAGTATTTT. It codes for CASSPLTRADTQYF.

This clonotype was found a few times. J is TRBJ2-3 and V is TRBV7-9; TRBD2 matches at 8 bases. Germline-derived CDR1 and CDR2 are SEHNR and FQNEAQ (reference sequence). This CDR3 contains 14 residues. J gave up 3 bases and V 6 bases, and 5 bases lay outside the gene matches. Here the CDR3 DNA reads TGTGCCAGCAGTCACGGGGGGGCAACAGATACGCAGTATTTT. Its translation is CASSHGGATDTQYF.

The DNA for the CDR3 is TGTGCCAGCGCCCTACCGGGGAGCGCAGATACGCAGTATTTT. Protein product: CASALPGSADTQYF. J is TRBJ2-3 and V is TRBV2, with D possibly matching TRBD2 (5 bases). CDR3 length equals 14 residues. CDR1 is SNHLY and CDR2 is FYNNEI in the germline V gene. The V gene lost 8 bases and the J gene lost 4 bases, with 16 bases spanning the gap.

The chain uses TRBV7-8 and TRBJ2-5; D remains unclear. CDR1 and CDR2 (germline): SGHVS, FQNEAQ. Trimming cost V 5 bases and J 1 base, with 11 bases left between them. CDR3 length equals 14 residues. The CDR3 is CASSPPRSQETQYF. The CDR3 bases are TGTGCCAGCAGCCCCCCTAGGTCCCAAGAGACCCAGTACTTC. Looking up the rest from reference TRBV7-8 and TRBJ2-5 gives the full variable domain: GAGVSQSPRYKVAKRGQDVALRCDPISGHVSLFWYQQALGQGPEFLTYFQNEAQLDKSGLPSDRFFAERPEGSVSTLKIQRTQQEDSAVYLCASSPPRSQETQYFGPGTRLLVL.

The CDR3, as DNA: TGTGCCAGCTCACCCGCGAGGGGGTCCTATGGCTACACCTTC. Translation gives CASSPARGSYGYTF. The chain is built from TRBV18 and TRBJ1-2; a possible D gene is TRBD1 (6 bases). The CDR3 covers 14 residues. CDR1 KGHSH and CDR2 LQKENI come from the germline V gene. The ends were cut back, 3 bases at V and 4 bases at J, with 12 bases in the middle.

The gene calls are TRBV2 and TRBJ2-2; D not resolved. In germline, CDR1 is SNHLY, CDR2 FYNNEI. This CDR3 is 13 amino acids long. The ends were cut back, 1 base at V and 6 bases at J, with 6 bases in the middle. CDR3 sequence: CASSEGPPGELFF. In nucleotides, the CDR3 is TGTGCCAGCAGTGAAGGTCCCCCCGGGGAGCTGTTTTTT.

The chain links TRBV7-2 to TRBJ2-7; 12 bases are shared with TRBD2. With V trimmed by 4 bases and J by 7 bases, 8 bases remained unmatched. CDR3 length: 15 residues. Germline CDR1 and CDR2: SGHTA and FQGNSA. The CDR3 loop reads CASSSPTSGSLEQYF. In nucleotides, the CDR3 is TGTGCCAGCAGCTCCCCGACTAGCGGGAGTTTGGAGCAGTACTTC. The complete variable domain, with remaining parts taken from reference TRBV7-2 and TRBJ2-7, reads GAGVSQSPSNKVTEKGKDVELRCDPISGHTALYWYRQSLGQGLEFLIYFQGNSAPDKSGLPSDRFSAERTGGSVSTLTIQRTQQEDSAVYLCASSSPTSGSLEQYFGPGTRLTVT.

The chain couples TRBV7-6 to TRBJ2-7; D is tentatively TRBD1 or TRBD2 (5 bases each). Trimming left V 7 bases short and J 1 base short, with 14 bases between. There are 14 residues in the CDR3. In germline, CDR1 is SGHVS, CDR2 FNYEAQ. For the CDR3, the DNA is TGTGCCAGCACCCCACGGGACGCTTCCTACGAGCAGTACTTC. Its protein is CASTPRDASYEQYF.